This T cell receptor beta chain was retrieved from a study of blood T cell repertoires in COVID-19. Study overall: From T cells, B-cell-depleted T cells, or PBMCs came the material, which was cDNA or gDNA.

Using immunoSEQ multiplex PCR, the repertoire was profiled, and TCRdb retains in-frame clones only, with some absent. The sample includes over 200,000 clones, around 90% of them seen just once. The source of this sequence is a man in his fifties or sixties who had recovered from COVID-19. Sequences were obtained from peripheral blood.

This chain's CDR3 is CASSYRAGEGYEQYF. The CDR3 DNA reads TGTGCCAGCAGTTACAGGGCAGGGGAGGGCTACGAGCAGTACTTC. The rearrangement links TRBV6-5 to TRBJ2-7, with D possibly matching TRBD2 (7 bases). CDR3 length equals 15 residues. Germline CDR1 reads MNHEY; CDR2 reads SVGAGI. Trimming removed 2 bases from V and 3 bases from J, with 14 bases in between.